The entry below gives a single T cell receptor beta chain sequence along with its context. Its specificity is unknown. This entry is derived from a study of cytomegalovirus exposure and HLA in healthy donors. General study results and limits: Analysis was carried out at a later point, and it linked a missense DCLRE1C variant to TCR beta V- and J-gene trimming. The HLA-A and HLA-B alleles of most subjects were reportedly predicted accurately from TCR beta sequences. Prior analysis indicated that the majority of TCR beta V segments exhibited productivity approximately 90% or approximately 30% of the time.

CDR3 length: 18 amino acids. The V end lost 0 bases, the J end lost 0 bases, and 15 bases lay between the germline ends. Per the germline V gene, CDR1 is ENHRY and CDR2 is SYGVKD. The PCR employed 60 Vbeta primers together with 13 Jbeta primers. Libraries were prepared by immunoSEQ multiplex PCR; TCRdb keeps only in-frame clonotypes and omits some of them. The top ten clones hold roughly 10% of a sample with 190,000 or so clones, about 80% of them seen once. Sequenced: PBMCs. This sequence joins TRBV10-3 and TRBJ1-5, with D unresolved. This clonotype originated in a woman in her forties or fifties in good health and CMV-seropositive. In DNA form, the CDR3 reads TGTGCCATCAGTGAGTCGTTCCGGGAGGACTATAGCAATCAGCCCCAGCATTTT. Amino acid sequence: CAISESFREDYSNQPQHF.